The sequence of this T cell receptor beta chain was determined in a study of blood T cells in healthy people across ages. Study findings and constraints: It was not known whether donors were CMV positive (a possible confounder of expanded clonotype changes). Age showed a roughly linear inverse relationship with TCR beta diversity per million T cells.

About this clonotype: Its specificity is not known.

Germline trimming cut 5 bases from V and 7 bases from J; bases unmatched to any gene: 7. The CDR3 has 14 amino acids. Germline V gene data show CDR1 as DFQATT and CDR2 as SNEGSKA (reference sequence). A second PCR, run for roughly 7 to 12 cycles, used a sample-barcoded 5' primer plus a J-beta primer mix. TCRdb ran MiXCR on the 5' RACE reads and lists one entry per CDR3 protein. This repertoire shows over 500,000 distinct CDR3 sequences, roughly a quarter found once; its top ten account for approximately 4%. The same data also went into a second study, on T cells of mothers and their children. As that study records: Healthy Caucasian mothers, a few in number, and their six children were the donors. The extracted RNA was employed in its entirety for cDNA synthesis, at roughly 1.5 ug per 15 ul.

This chain links TRBV20-1 with TRBJ1-6, with 8 bases lining up with TRBD1. The origin of this receptor is a boy between 2 and 15 years old in good health. The specimen sequenced was blood. Written as DNA, the CDR3 is TGCAGTGCTCCAACAGGGGGAGGAAATTCACCCCTCCACTTT. Its protein is CSAPTGGGNSPLHF.